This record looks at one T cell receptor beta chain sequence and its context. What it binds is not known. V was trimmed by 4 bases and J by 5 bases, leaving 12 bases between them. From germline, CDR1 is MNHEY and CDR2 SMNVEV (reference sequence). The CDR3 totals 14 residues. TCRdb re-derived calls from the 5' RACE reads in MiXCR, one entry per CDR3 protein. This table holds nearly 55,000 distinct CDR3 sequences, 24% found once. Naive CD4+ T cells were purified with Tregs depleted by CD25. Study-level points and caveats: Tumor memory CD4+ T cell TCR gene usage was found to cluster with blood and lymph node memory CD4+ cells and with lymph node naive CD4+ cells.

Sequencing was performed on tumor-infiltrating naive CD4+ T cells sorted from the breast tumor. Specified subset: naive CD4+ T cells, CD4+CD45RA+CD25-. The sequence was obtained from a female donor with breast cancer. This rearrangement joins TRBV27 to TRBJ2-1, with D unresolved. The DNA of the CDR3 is TGTGCCAGCAGTTCAGCGATTATCAACAATGAGCAGTTCTTC. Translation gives CASSSAIINNEQFF.